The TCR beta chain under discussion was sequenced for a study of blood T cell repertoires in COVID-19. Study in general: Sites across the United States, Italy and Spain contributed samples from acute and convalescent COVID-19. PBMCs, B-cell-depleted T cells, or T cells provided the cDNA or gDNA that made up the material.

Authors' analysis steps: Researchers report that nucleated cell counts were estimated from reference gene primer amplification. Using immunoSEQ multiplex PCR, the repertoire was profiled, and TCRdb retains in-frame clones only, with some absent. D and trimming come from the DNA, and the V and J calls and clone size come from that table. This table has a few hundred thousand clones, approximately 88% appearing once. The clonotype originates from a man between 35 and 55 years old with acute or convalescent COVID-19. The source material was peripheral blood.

CDR3 DNA: TGTGCCAGCAGTTACTCGACTCTCGGGACAGGGGAAAAGGGGTACGAGCAGTACTTC. It specifies CASSYSTLGTGEKGYEQYF. The V gene is TRBV6-2 or TRBV6-3, the J gene TRBJ2-7; 10 nucleotides match TRBD1. V dropped 0 bases and J dropped 4; count of bases not matched to a gene: 15. The CDR3 consists of 19 residues. Germline V lookup: CDR1 MNHEY, CDR2 SVGEGT.